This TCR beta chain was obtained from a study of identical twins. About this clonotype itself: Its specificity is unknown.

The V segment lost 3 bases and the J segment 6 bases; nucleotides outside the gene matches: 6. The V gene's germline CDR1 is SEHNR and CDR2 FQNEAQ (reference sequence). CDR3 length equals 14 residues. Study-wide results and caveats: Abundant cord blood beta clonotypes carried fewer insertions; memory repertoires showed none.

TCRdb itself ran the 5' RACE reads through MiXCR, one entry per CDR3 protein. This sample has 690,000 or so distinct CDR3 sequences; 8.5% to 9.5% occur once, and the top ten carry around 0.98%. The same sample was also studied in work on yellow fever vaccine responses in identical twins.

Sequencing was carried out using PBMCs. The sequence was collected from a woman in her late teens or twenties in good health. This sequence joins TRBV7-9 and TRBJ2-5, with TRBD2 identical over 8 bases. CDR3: CASSLAGGKKTQYF. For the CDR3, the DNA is TGTGCCAGCAGCTTGGCGGGGGGCAAGAAGACCCAGTACTTC. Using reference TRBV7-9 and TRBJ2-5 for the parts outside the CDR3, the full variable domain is DTGVSQNPRHKITKRGQNVTFRCDPISEHNRLYWYRQTLGQGPEFLTYFQNEAQLEKSRLLSDRFSAERPKGSFSTLEIQRTEQGDSAMYLCASSLAGGKKTQYFGPGTRLLVL.